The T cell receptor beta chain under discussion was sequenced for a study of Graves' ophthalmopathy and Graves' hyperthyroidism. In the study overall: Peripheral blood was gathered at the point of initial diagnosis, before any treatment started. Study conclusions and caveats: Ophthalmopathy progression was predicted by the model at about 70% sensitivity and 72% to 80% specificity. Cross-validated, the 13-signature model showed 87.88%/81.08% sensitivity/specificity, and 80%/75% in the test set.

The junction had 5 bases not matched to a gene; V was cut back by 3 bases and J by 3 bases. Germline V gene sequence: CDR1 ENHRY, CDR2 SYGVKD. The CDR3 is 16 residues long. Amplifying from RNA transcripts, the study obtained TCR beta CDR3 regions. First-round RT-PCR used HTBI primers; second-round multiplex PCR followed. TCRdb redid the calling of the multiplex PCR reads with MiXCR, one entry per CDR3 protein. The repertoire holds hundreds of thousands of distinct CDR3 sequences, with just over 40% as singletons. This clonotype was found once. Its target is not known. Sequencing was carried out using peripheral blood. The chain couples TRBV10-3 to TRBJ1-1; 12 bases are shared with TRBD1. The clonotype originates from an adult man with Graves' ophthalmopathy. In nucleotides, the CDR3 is TGTGCCATCAGTGAAGGGACAGGGGGCAGGGACACTGAAGCTTTCTTT. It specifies CAISEGTGGRDTEAFF.